This TCR beta chain comes out of a study of blood T cell repertoires in COVID-19. Study background: Material from acute and convalescent COVID-19 was sourced from the United States, Italy and Spain. T cells, B-cell-depleted T cells, or PBMCs provided the cDNA or gDNA that served as material.

The method was immunoSEQ multiplex PCR; TCRdb's version includes in-frame clones alone and lacks a portion of them. Of 52,000 or so clones in the sample, roughly 90% were seen once. Per the germline V gene, CDR1 is LGHNT and CDR2 is FRNRAP. With 4 bases removed from V and 4 bases from J, the gap between germline ends came to 17 bases. This CDR3 has 16 residues. The rearrangement links TRBV12-5 to TRBJ1-3; tentative D call: TRBD1 (6 bases). Sequenced input: peripheral blood. The source of this sequence is a man older than 75 with acute or convalescent COVID-19. CDR3 residues: CASGWGGGHSGNTIYF. CDR3 sequence (DNA): TGTGCTAGTGGTTGGGGAGGGGGACATTCAGGAAACACCATATATTTT.